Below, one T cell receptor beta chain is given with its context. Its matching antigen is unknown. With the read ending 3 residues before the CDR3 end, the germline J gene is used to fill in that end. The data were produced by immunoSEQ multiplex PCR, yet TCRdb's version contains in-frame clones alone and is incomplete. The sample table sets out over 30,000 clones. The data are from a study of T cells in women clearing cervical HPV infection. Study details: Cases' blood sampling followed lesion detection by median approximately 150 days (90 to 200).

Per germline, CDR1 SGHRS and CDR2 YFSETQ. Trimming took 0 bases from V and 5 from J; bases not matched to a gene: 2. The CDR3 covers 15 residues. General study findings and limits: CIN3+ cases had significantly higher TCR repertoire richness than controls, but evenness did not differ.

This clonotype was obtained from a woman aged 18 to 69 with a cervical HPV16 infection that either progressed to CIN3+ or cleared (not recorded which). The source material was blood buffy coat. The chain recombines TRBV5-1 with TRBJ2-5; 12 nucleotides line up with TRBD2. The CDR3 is CASSLGTSGDETQYF. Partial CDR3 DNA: TGCGCCAGCAGCTTGGGGACTAGCGGGGACGAGACC. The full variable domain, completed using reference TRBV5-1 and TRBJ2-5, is KAGVTQTPRYLIKTRGQQVTLSCSPISGHRSVSWYQQTPGQGLQFLFEYFSETQRNKGNFPGRFSGRQFSNSRSEMNVSTLELGDSALYLCASSLGTSGDETQYFGPGTRLLVL.